This T cell receptor (beta chain) originates from a study of regulatory T cells in long-lasting Graves disease. Overall study findings and caveats: With persistent disease, TRBV28, TRBJ1-2 and TRBJ2-5 were the favored segments.

From germline, CDR1 is LGHDT and CDR2 YNNKEL (reference sequence). The CDR3 extends over 17 amino acids. V was pared by 1 base and J by 5 bases, with 20 bases between. Worth noting for this clonotype: The antigen is unknown.

The sample's time point: newly diagnosed GD, antithyroid drugs for less than 3 months. RNA isolated from PBMCs was used to make the TCR library. Arm-PCR of CDR3 regions and iRepertoire HTBI primers were the basis on which TCR beta libraries were built. TCRdb redid the calling of the multiplex PCR reads with MiXCR, one entry per CDR3 protein. The sample includes 540,000 or so distinct CDR3 sequences, roughly 13% seen only once; the top ten take roughly 9.7%. These same records also appear under a second study, on T cells in Graves' hyperthyroidism and ophthalmopathy. Per that study: With a duration under 2 months, the hyperthyroidism was newly diagnosed in patients aged 18 to 65. Clinicians diagnosed patients from clinical symptoms, serum thyroxine and TRAb, thyroid ultrasound and orbital computed tomography. Blood also held most thyroid clonotypes expanded beyond 0.001.

The sequencing used peripheral blood mononuclear cells (PBMCs), collected at new diagnosis, from a patient treated with antithyroid drugs. The genes are TRBV3-1 and TRBJ2-5; D is ambiguous. The clonotype comes from a man aged 25 to 40 with Graves disease. The CDR3 here is CASSQAVRMGFRETQYF. In DNA form, the CDR3 reads TGTGCCAGCAGCCAAGCGGTCAGGATGGGGTTTCGGGAGACCCAGTACTTC.